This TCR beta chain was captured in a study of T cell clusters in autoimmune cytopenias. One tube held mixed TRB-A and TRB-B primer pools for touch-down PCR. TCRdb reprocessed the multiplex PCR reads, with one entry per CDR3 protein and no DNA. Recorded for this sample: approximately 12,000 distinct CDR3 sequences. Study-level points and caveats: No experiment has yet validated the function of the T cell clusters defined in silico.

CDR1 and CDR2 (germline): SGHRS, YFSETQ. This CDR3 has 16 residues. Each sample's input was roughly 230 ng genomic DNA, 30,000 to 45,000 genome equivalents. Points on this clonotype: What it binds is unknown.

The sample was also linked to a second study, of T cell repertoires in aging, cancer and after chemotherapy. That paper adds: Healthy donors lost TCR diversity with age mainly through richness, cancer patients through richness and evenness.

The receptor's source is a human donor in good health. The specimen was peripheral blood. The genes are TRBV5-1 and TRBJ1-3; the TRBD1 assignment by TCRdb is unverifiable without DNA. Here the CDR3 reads CASSPRGHSSGNTIYF.